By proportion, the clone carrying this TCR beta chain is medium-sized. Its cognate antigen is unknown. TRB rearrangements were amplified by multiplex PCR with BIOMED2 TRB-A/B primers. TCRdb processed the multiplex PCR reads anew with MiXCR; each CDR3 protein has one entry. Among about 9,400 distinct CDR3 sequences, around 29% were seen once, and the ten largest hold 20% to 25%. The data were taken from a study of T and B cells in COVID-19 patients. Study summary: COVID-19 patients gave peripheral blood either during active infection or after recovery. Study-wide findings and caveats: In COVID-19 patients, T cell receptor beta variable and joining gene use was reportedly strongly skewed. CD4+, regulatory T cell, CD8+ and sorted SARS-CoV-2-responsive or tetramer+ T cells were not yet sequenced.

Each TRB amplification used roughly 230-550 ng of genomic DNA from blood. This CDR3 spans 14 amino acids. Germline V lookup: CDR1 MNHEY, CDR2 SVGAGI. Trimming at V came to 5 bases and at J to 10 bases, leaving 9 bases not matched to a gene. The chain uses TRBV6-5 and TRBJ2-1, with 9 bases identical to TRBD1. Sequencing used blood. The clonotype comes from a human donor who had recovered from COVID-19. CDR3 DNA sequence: TGTGCCAGCAGTCCCGGACAGGGGAGCTGGGAGCAGTTCTTC. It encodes CASSPGQGSWEQFF.